The present T cell receptor beta chain was sequenced within a study of cytomegalovirus exposure and HLA in healthy donors. Findings and caveats of the study: The availability of immune exposure information extended only to CMV serostatus. An analysis done earlier found most TCR beta V segments productive about 90% or about 30% of the time. Reported findings show TCR beta sequences accurately forecast HLA-A and HLA-B alleles in most subjects.

This clone came up once. Its antigen is still unknown. A multiplex PCR was run with 60 Vbeta primers and 13 Jbeta primers. The protocol was immunoSEQ multiplex PCR, while the TCRdb copy is restricted to in-frame clones and leaves out a portion. The data hold roughly 100,000 clones, with roughly three quarters observed a single time. V lost 6 bases and J lost 5; bases outside the gene matches: 6. This CDR3 is 15 amino acids long. Looked up from germline, CDR1 is MNHNY and CDR2 is SVGAGI (reference sequence). The TCR originated in a man in his thirties or forties in good health and CMV-seronegative. The rearrangement links TRBV6-6 to TRBJ2-3, with 12 bases matching TRBD2. The source material was PBMCs. In nucleotides, the CDR3 is TGTGCCAGCAGACGACTAGCGGGAGCCGGAGATACGCAGTATTTT. Residues: CASRRLAGAGDTQYF.